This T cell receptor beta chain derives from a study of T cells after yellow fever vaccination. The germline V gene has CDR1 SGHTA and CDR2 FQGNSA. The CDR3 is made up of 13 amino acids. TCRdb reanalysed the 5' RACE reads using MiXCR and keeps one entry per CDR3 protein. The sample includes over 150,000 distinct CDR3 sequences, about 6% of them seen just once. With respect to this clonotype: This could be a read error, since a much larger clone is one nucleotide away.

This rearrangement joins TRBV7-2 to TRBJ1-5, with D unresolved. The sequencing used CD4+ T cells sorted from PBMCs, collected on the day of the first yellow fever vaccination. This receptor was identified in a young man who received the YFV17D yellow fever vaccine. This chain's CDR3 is CAGSGSSNQPQHF. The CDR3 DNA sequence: TGTGCCGGCAGTGGTAGTAGCAATCAGCCCCAGCATTTT.